Below are 27 T cell receptor beta chains sequenced from a single sample in a study of blood T cell repertoires in COVID-19. Produced via immunoSEQ multiplex PCR; TCRdb's table is partial and in-frame only. Among about 140,000 clones, about 80% were seen once, and the ten largest hold more than 1.5%. The sample comprised peripheral blood. The receptors here all came from a human donor in a cohort sampled during active COVID-19.

This clone was picked up one time. This sequence joins TRBV10-3 and TRBJ2-7, with TRBD2 matching 8 bases. The germline CDR1 and CDR2 sequences are ENHRY and SYGVKD. The CDR3 sequence is 16 residues long. Unmatched junction bases numbered 10, after V lost 3 bases and J lost 3 bases. The CDR3 nucleotides read TGTGCCATCAGTGATCCCCATACGCGGGAGGACTACGAGCAGTACTTC. It codes for CAISDPHTREDYEQYF.

This chain joins TRBV7-8 and TRBJ1-1; D not certain. This CDR3 comprises 14 residues. V was shortened by 3 bases and J by 1 base, with 9 bases between the two germline ends. CDR1 and CDR2 (germline): SGHVS, FQNEAQ. This chain's CDR3 is CASSLVPENTEAFF. The DNA for the CDR3 is TGTGCCAGCAGCTTGGTGCCAGAGAACACTGAAGCTTTCTTT.

The table lists this clone with a count of one. This chain uses TRBV29-1 with TRBJ2-7; tentatively, D is TRBD2 (5 bases). Germline CDR1 reads SQVTM; CDR2 reads ANQGSEA. V lost 7 bases, J lost 3 bases, and 10 bases lay in between. The CDR3 loop spans 11 amino acids. The CDR3 region has the DNA TGCAGCGCTGGACTGGACTACGAGCAGTACTTC. Protein product: CSAGLDYEQYF.

The CDR3 loop is CASSLRPGQGLNQPQHF. DNA of the CDR3: TGTGCCAGCAGTCTCCGGCCGGGACAGGGGTTAAATCAGCCCCAGCATTTT. The chain recombines TRBV6-6 with TRBJ1-5, with TRBD1 matching over 10 bases. With V trimmed by 5 bases and J by 4 bases, 11 bases remained unmatched. CDR1 is MNHNY and CDR2 is SVGAGI in the germline V gene (reference sequence). This CDR3 comprises 17 residues.

CDR3 protein: CAISEDSGGVEKLFF. The CDR3 DNA reads TGTGCCATCAGTGAGGACAGCGGGGGGGTGGAAAAACTGTTTTTT. The chain links TRBV10-3 to TRBJ1-4; a weak D match, TRBD1 (5 bases). The V gene lost 2 bases and the J gene lost 8 bases, with 15 bases spanning the gap. CDR1 ENHRY and CDR2 SYGVKD come from the germline V gene. There are 15 residues in the CDR3.

The genes are TRBV9 and TRBJ1-4; D remains unclear. The CDR3 covers 14 residues. V was pared by 4 bases and J by 4 bases, with 11 bases between. CDR1 and CDR2 from the germline V gene are SGDLS and YYNGEE. The CDR3 is CASSPRGVNEKLFF. CDR3 nucleotides: TGTGCCAGCAGCCCGAGAGGAGTTAATGAAAAACTGTTTTTT.

CDR3 sequence reads: CASSSDRWAYEQYF. The DNA for the CDR3 is TGTGCCAGCAGTTCTGACAGGTGGGCCTACGAGCAGTACTTC. V usage is TRBV5-8 and J usage is TRBJ2-7, with a tentative D call TRBD1 (6 bases). V was clipped by 5 bases and J by 2 bases, with 14 bases between them. CDR1 SGHTS and CDR2 YDEGEE come from the germline V gene. The CDR3 totals 14 residues.

The V gene is TRBV29-1, the J gene TRBJ2-7, with D possibly being TRBD1 (6 bases). The CDR3 consists of 16 residues. The germline V gene has CDR1 SQVTM and CDR2 ANQGSEA. V lost 0 bases and J lost 2, with 17 bases in between. This CDR3 reads CSVEDQGSAGAYEQYF. CDR3 nucleotide sequence: TGCAGCGTTGAAGATCAGGGGTCAGCCGGAGCCTACGAGCAGTACTTC.

CDR3 DNA sequence: TGTGCCAGCAGTGATGGACTAGCCCGGGCAGATACGCAGTATTTT. Amino acid sequence: CASSDGLARADTQYF. This chain links TRBV2 with TRBJ2-3; 8 bases are a match to TRBD2. The CDR3 spans 15 residues. V shed 3 bases and J 4 bases; nucleotides not matched to a gene: 6. CDR1 is SNHLY and CDR2 is FYNNEI in the germline V gene. Together with reference TRBV2 and TRBJ2-3, the CDR3 gives the full variable domain: EPEVTQTPSHQVTQMGQEVILRCVPISNHLYFYWYRQILGQKVEFLVSFYNNEISEKSEIFDDQFSVERPDGSNFTLKIRSTKLEDSAMYFCASSDGLARADTQYFGPGTRLTVL.

The gene calls are TRBV7-6 and TRBJ1-4, with 7 bases that match TRBD1. Germline assignment: CDR1 SGHVS and CDR2 FNYEAQ. CDR3 length: 17 residues. Trimming removed 6 bases from V and 0 bases from J; junction bases left unmatched: 10. The CDR3 DNA reads TGTGCCAGCAGTTTTGGGGACAGTTTTACAACTAATGAAAAACTGTTTTTT. This translates into CASSFGDSFTTNEKLFF.

The chain links TRBV5-1 to TRBJ1-5; the D gene is possibly TRBD1 (6 bases). The V and J ends lost 4 bases and 3 bases respectively, with 11 bases between them. Germline V gene lookup returns CDR1 SGHRS and CDR2 YFSETQ. The CDR3 consists of 14 residues. CDR3 in amino acids: CASSPTGINQPQHF. DNA for the CDR3: TGCGCCAGCAGCCCCACAGGGATCAATCAGCCCCAGCATTTT.

CDR3 in amino acids: CASSPPPGLRRLEFF. In DNA form, the CDR3 reads TGTGCCAGCAGTCCACCGCCGGGACTCCGTCGGTTAGAGTTCTTC. V usage is TRBV27 and J usage is TRBJ2-1, with a weak D call TRBD2 (6 bases). Per the germline V gene, CDR1 is MNHEY and CDR2 is SMNVEV (reference sequence). Trimming removed 5 bases from V and 14 bases from J, with 25 bases in between. The CDR3 extends over 15 amino acids.

The V and J genes are TRBV11-2 and TRBJ2-7, with 8 bases aligning to TRBD2. With V trimmed by 0 bases and J by 2 bases, 0 bases remained unmatched. Germline-derived CDR1 and CDR2 are SGHAT and FQNNGV. The CDR3 spans 14 residues. The CDR3: CASSLEGLAYEQYF. The CDR3, as DNA: TGTGCCAGCAGCTTAGAGGGACTAGCCTACGAGCAGTACTTC. The complete variable domain, with remaining parts taken from reference TRBV11-2 and TRBJ2-7, reads EAGVAQSPRYKIIEKRQSVAFWCNPISGHATLYWYQQILGQGPKLLIQFQNNGVVDDSQLPKDRFSAERLKGVDSTLKIQPAKLEDSAVYLCASSLEGLAYEQYFGPGTRLTVT.

This sequence joins TRBV7-3 and TRBJ2-1; tentative D call: TRBD2 (5 bases). Trimming stripped 0 bases from V and 3 bases from J, with 9 bases between. CDR1 and CDR2 (germline): SGHTA, FQGTGA. This CDR3 comprises 15 residues. The CDR3 sequence: CASSLTGAVYNEQFF. As DNA, the CDR3 is TGTGCCAGCAGCTTAACGGGAGCGGTCTACAATGAGCAGTTCTTC. Variable domain in full (rest from reference TRBV7-3 and TRBJ2-1): GAGVSQTPSNKVTEKGKYVELRCDPISGHTALYWYRQSLGQGPEFLIYFQGTGAADDSGLPNDRFFAVRPEGSVSTLKIQRTERGDSAVYLCASSLTGAVYNEQFFGPGTRLTVL.

This clone was observed a few times. This chain links TRBV28 with TRBJ1-4; TRBD1 agrees at 7 bases. Germline-derived CDR1 and CDR2 are MDHEN and SYDVKM. This CDR3 contains 14 residues. V trimming: 6 bases; J trimming: 4 bases; junction bases outside the gene matches: 5. CDR3 sequence (DNA): TGTGCCAGCAGCTCACAGGGGAATAATGAAAAACTGTTTTTT. Translation: CASSSQGNNEKLFF.

CDR3 protein: CASRLSGSAGELFF. CDR3 in DNA: TGTGCCAGCAGGCTTAGCGGGAGCGCCGGGGAGCTGTTTTTT. The rearrangement links TRBV6-5 to TRBJ2-2, with 9 nucleotides matching TRBD2. The J segment lost 6 bases and the V segment lost 6 bases, leaving 5 bases of the junction unmatched. CDR1 is MNHEY, CDR2 SVGAGI, per germline. The CDR3 sequence is 14 residues long.

The chain is built from TRBV15 and TRBJ2-1, with 7 bases aligning to TRBD2. The CDR3 is 15 amino acids. The V and J ends lost 0 bases and 5 bases, in that order; junction bases with no gene match: 4. Germline CDR1 reads LNHNV; CDR2 reads YYDKDF (reference sequence). The CDR3 spells CATSREAGADNEQFF. For the CDR3, the DNA is TGTGCCACCAGCAGAGAGGCGGGAGCGGACAATGAGCAGTTCTTC.

V and J are TRBV14 and TRBJ1-2, with 8 bases that match TRBD1. The CDR3 sequence is 15 residues long. Germline loops: CDR1 SGHDN, CDR2 FVKESK. With 5 bases clipped from V and 8 bases from J, the junction kept 13 bases outside the gene matches. Here the CDR3 reads CASSRQGQAVYGYTF. The CDR3 bases are TGTGCCAGCAGCAGACAGGGACAGGCCGTGTACGGCTACACCTTC.

The chain is built from TRBV5-8 and TRBJ1-5; TRBD1 matches at 7 bases. The CDR3 sequence is 13 residues long. Trimming cost V 5 bases and J 7 bases; bases outside gene matches: 6. CDR1 and CDR2 (germline): SGHTS, YDEGEE. This CDR3 reads CASRPTGDQPQHF. The CDR3 DNA reads as TGTGCCAGCAGACCAACAGGGGACCAGCCCCAGCATTTT.

The rearrangement links TRBV19 to TRBJ1-2; 9 positions agree with TRBD1. CDR3 length: 15 residues. V lost 3 bases and J lost 8; bases outside the gene matches: 10. Germline CDR1 is LNHDA and CDR2 is SQIVND (reference sequence). The CDR3, as DNA: TGTGCCAGTAGTATTCCCGGGACAGGGATGGGCGGCTACACCTTC. It translates to CASSIPGTGMGGYTF.

This rearrangement joins TRBV5-1 to TRBJ2-3; no reliable D call. V was clipped by 2 bases and J by 4 bases, with 5 bases between them. Germline-derived CDR1 and CDR2 are SGHRS and YFSETQ. This CDR3 has 12 amino acids. The DNA of the CDR3 is TGCGCCAGCAGCTTCAATGCAGATACGCAGTATTTT. Translating gives CASSFNADTQYF. The whole variable domain, remainder taken from reference TRBV5-1 and TRBJ2-3, is KAGVTQTPRYLIKTRGQQVTLSCSPISGHRSVSWYQQTPGQGLQFLFEYFSETQRNKGNFPGRFSGRQFSNSRSEMNVSTLELGDSALYLCASSFNADTQYFGPGTRLTVL.

The chain's CDR3 is CASSPWTIGELFF. CDR3 DNA sequence: TGTGCCAGCAGCCCGTGGACAATCGGGGAGCTGTTTTTT. V is TRBV11-3 and J is TRBJ2-2, with a tentative D call TRBD1 (5 bases). Per germline, CDR1 SGHNT and CDR2 YENEEA. V lost 5 bases, J lost 7 bases, and 11 bases lay in between. There are 13 residues in the CDR3.

The rearrangement uses TRBV7-3 and TRBJ2-5; 8 bases line up with TRBD1. The V segment lost 2 bases and the J segment 5 bases; nucleotides outside the gene matches: 7. CDR3 size: 15 residues. CDR1 and CDR2 (germline): SGHTA, FQGTGA. The CDR3 DNA sequence: TGTGCCAGCAGCTTACAGGGGGCGAATGGTGAGACCCAGTACTTC. This codes for CASSLQGANGETQYF.

The chain is built from TRBV4-1 and TRBJ2-1, with 12 bases identical to TRBD2. Germline V gives CDR1 MGHRA, CDR2 YSYEKL. The CDR3 length is 16 residues. V dropped 1 base and J dropped 7; count of bases not matched to a gene: 5. CDR3 DNA: TGCGCCAGCAGCCAAGCCCTAGCGGGAGGGTGGAATGAGCAGTTCTTC. Its protein is CASSQALAGGWNEQFF.

The CDR3 sequence: CASSLGGGTYNEQFF. CDR3 DNA sequence: TGTGCCAGCAGCTTGGGCGGGGGAACCTACAATGAGCAGTTCTTC. The rearrangement links TRBV7-3 to TRBJ2-1; 7 bases agree with TRBD2. Trimming removed 3 bases from V and 2 bases from J; junction bases left unmatched: 4. This CDR3 contains 15 residues. CDR1 and CDR2 from the germline V gene are SGHTA and FQGTGA. Variable domain in full (rest from reference TRBV7-3 and TRBJ2-1): GAGVSQTPSNKVTEKGKYVELRCDPISGHTALYWYRQSLGQGPEFLIYFQGTGAADDSGLPNDRFFAVRPEGSVSTLKIQRTERGDSAVYLCASSLGGGTYNEQFFGPGTRLTVL.

The CDR3 loop is CASSVAQNTGELFF. The DNA of the CDR3 is TGTGCCAGCAGCGTGGCCCAGAACACCGGGGAGCTGTTTTTT. The chain joins TRBV9 to TRBJ2-2; D ambiguous. This CDR3 region has 14 residues. CDR1 is SGDLS, CDR2 YYNGEE, per germline. The ends were cut back, 2 bases at V and 1 base at J, with 6 bases in the middle.

The CDR3, as DNA: TGTGCCATCAGTGAAGGGCGGGGGGCTATTAGGAATGAGCAGTTCTTC. Amino acid sequence: CAISEGRGAIRNEQFF. The V call is TRBV10-3, the J call TRBJ2-1; 8 bases line up with TRBD2. This CDR3 region has 16 residues. Unmatched junction bases numbered 11, after V lost 3 bases and J lost 7 bases. Germline lookup yields CDR1 ENHRY and CDR2 SYGVKD.